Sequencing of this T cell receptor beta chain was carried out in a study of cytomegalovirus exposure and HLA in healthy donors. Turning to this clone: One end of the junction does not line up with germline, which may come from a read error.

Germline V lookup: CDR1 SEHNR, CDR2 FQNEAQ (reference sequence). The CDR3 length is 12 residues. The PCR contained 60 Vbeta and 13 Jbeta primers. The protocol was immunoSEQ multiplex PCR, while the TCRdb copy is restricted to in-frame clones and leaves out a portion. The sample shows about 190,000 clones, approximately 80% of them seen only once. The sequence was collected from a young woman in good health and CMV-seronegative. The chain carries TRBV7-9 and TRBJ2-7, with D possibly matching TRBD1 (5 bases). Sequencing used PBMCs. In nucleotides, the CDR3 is TGTTCCAGCAGCTCTACAGGTTACGAGCAGTACTTC. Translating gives CSSSSTGYEQYF.